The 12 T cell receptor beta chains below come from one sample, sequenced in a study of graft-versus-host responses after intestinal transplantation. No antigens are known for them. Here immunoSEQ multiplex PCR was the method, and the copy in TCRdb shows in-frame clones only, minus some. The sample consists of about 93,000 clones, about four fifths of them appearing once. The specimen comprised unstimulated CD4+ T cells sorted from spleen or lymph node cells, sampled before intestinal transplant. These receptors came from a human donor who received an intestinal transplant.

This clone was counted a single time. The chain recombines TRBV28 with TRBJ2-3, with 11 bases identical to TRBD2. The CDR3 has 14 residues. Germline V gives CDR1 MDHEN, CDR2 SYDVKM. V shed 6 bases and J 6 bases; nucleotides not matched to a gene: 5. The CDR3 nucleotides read TGTGCCAGCAGCACTAGCGGGAGCCACGATACGCAGTATTTT. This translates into CASSTSGSHDTQYF.

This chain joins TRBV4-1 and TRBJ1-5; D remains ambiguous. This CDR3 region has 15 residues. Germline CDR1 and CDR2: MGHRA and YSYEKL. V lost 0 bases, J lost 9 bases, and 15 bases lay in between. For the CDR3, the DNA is TGCGCCAGCAGCCAAGATAGCCGGGAAGGGCGGCCCCAGCATTTT. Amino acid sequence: CASSQDSREGRPQHF.

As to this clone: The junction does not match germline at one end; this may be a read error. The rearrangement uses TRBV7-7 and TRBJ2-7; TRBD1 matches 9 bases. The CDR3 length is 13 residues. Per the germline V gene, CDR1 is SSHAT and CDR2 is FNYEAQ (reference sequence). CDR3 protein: CASSLDRGSEQYF. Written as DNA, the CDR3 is TGTGCTAGCAGCTTGGACAGGGGAAGCGAGCAGTACTTC.

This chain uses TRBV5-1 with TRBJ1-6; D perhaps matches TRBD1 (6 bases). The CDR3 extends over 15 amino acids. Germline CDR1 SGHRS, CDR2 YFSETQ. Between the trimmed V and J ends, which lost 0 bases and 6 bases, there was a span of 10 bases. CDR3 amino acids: CASSLARTVNSPLHF. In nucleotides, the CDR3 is TGCGCCAGCAGCTTGGCCAGGACAGTTAATTCACCCCTCCACTTT.

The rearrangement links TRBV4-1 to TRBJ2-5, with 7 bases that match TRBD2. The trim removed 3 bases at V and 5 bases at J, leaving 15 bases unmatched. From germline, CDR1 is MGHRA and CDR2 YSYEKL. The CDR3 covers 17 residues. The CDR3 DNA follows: TGCGCCAGCAGCCAGGGGAGGGGACTCCAAAGGCGTGAGACCCAGTACTTC. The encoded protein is CASSQGRGLQRRETQYF.

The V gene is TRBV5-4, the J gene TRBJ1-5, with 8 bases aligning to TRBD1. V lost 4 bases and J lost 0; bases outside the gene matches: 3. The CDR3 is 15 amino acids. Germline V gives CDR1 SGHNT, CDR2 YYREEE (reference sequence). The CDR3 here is CASSEDRDSNQPQHF. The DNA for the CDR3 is TGTGCCAGCAGCGAGGACAGGGATAGCAATCAGCCCCAGCATTTT.

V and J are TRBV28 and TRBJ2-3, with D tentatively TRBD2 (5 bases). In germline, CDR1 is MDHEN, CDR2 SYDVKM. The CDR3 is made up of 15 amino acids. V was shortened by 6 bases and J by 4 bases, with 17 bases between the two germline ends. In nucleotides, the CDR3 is TGTGCCAGCAGATCGGGATCCCTCAGTCCAGATACGCAGTATTTT. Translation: CASRSGSLSPDTQYF.

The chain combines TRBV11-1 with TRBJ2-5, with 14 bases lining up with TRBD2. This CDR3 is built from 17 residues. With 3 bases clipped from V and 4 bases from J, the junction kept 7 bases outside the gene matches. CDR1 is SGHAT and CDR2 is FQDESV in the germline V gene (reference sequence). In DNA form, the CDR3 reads TGTGCCAGCAGCTTGGGACTAGCGGGAGTTATCGGAGAGACCCAGTACTTC. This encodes CASSLGLAGVIGETQYF. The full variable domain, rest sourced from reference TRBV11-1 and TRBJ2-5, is EAEVAQSPRYKITEKSQAVAFWCDPISGHATLYWYRQILGQGPELLVQFQDESVVDDSQLPKDRFSAERLKGVDSTLKIQPAELGDSAMYLCASSLGLAGVIGETQYFGPGTRLLVL.

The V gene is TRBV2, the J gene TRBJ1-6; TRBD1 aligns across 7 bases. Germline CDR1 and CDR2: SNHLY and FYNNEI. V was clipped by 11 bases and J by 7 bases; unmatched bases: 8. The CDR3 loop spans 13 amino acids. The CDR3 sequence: CAARGQENSPLHF. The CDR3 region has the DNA TGTGCCGCGAGGGGGCAGGAGAATTCACCCCTCCACTTT. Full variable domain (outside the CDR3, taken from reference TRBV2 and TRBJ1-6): EPEVTQTPSHQVTQMGQEVILRCVPISNHLYFYWYRQILGQKVEFLVSFYNNEISEKSEIFDDQFSVERPDGSNFTLKIRSTKLEDSAMYFCAARGQENSPLHFGNGTRLTVT.

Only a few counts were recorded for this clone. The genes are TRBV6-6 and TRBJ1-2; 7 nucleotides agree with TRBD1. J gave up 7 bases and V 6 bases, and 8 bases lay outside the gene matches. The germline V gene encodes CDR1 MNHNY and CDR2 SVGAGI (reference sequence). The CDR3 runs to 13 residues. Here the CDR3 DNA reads TGTGCCAGCAGCATCGACAGGGAGGCTGGCTACACCTTC. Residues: CASSIDREAGYTF.

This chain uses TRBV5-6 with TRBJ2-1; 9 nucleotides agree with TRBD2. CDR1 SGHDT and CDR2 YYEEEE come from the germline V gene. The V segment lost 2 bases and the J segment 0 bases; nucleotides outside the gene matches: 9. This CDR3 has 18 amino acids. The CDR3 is CASSLGLAGRSSYNEQFF. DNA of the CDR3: TGTGCCAGCAGCTTAGGCCTAGCGGGACGGAGCTCCTACAATGAGCAGTTCTTC.

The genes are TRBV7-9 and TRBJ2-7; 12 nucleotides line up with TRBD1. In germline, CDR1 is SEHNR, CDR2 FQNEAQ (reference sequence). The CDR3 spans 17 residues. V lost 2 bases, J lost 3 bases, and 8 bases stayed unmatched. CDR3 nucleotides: TGTGCCAGCAGCTTAAGGGACAGGGGGCGCGAACTCTACGAGCAGTACTTC. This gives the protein CASSLRDRGRELYEQYF.